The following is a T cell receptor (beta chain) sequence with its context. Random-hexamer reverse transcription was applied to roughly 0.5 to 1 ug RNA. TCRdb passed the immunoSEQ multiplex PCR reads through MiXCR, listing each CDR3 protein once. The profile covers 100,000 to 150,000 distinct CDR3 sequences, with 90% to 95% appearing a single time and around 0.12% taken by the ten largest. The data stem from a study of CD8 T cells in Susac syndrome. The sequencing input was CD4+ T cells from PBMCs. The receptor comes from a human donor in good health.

This CDR3 reads CSFQQGDSGRAPEQYF. CDR3 DNA: TGCAGCTTCCAACAGGGGGATAGCGGGAGGGCCCCCGAGCAGTACTTC. The chain couples TRBV29-1 to TRBJ2-7, with 11 bases that match TRBD2. V was pared by 8 bases and J by 6 bases, with 18 bases of the junction left unmatched. Germline assignment: CDR1 SQVTM and CDR2 ANQGSEA. The CDR3 is made up of 16 amino acids.